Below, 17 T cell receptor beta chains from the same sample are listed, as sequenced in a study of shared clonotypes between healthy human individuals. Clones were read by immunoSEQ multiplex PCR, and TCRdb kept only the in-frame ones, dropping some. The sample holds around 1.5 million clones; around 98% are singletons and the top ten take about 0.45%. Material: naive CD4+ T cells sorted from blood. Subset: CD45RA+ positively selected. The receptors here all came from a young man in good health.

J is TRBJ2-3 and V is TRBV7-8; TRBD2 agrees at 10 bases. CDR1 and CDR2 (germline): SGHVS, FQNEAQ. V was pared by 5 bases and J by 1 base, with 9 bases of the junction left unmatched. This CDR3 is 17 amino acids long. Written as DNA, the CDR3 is TGTGCCAGCAGCAAAGGACTAGCGGAGGATCGCACAGATACGCAGTATTTT. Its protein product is CASSKGLAEDRTDTQYF.

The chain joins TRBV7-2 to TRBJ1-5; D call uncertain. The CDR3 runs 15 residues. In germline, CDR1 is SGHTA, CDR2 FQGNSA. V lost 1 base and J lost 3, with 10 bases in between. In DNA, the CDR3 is TGTGCCAGCAGCTTAGTTCTCGCAGTCAATCAGCCCCAGCATTTT. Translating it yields CASSLVLAVNQPQHF. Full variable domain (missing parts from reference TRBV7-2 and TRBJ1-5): GAGVSQSPSNKVTEKGKDVELRCDPISGHTALYWYRQSLGQGLEFLIYFQGNSAPDKSGLPSDRFSAERTGGSVSTLTIQRTQQEDSAVYLCASSLVLAVNQPQHFGDGTRLSIL.

In DNA form, the CDR3 reads TGTGCCAGCAGTCGCGAGGGGGCCACAGACCCCGGGGAGCTGTTTTTT. Protein: CASSREGATDPGELFF. The gene calls are TRBV11-2 and TRBJ2-2, with TRBD1 matching 7 bases. Trimming took 6 bases from V and 6 from J; bases not matched to a gene: 13. Per germline, CDR1 SGHAT and CDR2 FQNNGV. There are 16 residues in the CDR3.

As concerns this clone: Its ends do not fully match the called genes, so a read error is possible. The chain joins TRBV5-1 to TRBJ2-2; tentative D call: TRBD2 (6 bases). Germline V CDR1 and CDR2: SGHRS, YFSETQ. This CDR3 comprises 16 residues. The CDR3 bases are TGCGCCAGCAGCCCGGCAGGACTAACGAAAACCGGGGAGCTGTTTTTT. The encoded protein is CASSPAGLTKTGELFF.

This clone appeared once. Here the CDR3 DNA reads TGTGCCAGCACTCCTCAGGGGCTCGAGCAGTACTTC. Protein: CASTPQGLEQYF. The chain recombines TRBV6-1 with TRBJ2-7, with D perhaps TRBD1 (6 bases). The CDR3 is 12 amino acids. The V end was cut by 7 bases, the J end by 6 bases, with 13 bases between. Germline V lookup: CDR1 MNHNS, CDR2 SASEGT.

The CDR3, as DNA: TGTGCCAGCAGCCAAGGGAGTGGCTACACCTTC. It specifies CASSQGSGYTF. The chain recombines TRBV9 with TRBJ1-2, with unresolved D. CDR1 SGDLS and CDR2 YYNGEE come from the germline V gene. With 4 bases removed from V and 7 bases from J, the gap between germline ends came to 8 bases. The CDR3 length is 11 residues.

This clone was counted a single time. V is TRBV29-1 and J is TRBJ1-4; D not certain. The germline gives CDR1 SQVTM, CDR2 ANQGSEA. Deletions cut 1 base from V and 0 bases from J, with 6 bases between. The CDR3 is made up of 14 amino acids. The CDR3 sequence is CSVEGFATNEKLFF. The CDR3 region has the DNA TGCAGCGTTGAAGGGTTCGCAACTAATGAAAAACTGTTTTTT.

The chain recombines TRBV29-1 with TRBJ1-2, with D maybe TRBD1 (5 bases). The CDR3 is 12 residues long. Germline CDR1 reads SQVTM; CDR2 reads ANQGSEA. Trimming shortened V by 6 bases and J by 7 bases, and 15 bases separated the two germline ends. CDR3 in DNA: TGCAGCGTACGGGACCGCGGGAGTGGCTACACCTTC. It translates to CSVRDRGSGYTF.

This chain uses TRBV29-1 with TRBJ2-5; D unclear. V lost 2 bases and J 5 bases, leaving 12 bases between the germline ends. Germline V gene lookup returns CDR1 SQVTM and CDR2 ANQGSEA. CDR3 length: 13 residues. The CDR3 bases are TGCAGCGTTGAATCGGCTGGCGTGGAGACCCAGTACTTC. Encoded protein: CSVESAGVETQYF.

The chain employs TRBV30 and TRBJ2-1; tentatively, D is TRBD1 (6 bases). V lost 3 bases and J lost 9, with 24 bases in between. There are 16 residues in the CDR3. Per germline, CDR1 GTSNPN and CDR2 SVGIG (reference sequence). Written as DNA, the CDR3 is TGTGCCTGGAGAGTTGGGACATCTAGCTCCCGTGGTGAGCAGTTCTTC. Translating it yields CAWRVGTSSSRGEQFF.

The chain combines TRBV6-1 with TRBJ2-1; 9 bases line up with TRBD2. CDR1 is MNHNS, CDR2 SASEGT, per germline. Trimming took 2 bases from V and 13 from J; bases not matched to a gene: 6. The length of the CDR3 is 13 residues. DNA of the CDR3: TGTGCCAGCAGTGAAAGGCTAGCGGGACCCCAGTTCTTC. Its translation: CASSERLAGPQFF.

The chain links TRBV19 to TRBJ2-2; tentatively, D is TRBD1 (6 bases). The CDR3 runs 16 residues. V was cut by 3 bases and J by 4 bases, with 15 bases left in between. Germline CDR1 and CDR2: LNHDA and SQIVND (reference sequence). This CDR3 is CASSMATGYGTGELFF. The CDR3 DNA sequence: TGTGCCAGTAGTATGGCCACAGGGTATGGCACCGGGGAGCTGTTTTTT.

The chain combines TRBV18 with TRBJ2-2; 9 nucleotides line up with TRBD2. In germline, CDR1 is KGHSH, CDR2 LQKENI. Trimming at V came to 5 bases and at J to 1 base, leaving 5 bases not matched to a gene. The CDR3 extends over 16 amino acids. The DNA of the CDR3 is TGTGCCAGCTCATTATTGACTAGCGGGAACACCGGGGAGCTGTTTTTT. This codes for CASSLLTSGNTGELFF.

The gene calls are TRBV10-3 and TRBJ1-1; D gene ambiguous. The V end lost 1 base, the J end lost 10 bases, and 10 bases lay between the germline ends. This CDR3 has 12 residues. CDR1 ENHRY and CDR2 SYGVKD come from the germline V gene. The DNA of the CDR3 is TGTGCCATCAGTGAGTATTGGAGACCAGCTTTCTTT. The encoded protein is CAISEYWRPAFF.

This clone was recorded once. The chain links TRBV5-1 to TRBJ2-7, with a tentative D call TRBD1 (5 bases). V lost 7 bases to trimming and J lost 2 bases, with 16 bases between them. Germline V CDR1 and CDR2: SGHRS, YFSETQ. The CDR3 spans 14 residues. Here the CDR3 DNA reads TGCGCCAGCCAGGAGCAGGGCGAAACCTACGAGCAGTACTTC. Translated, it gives CASQEQGETYEQYF.

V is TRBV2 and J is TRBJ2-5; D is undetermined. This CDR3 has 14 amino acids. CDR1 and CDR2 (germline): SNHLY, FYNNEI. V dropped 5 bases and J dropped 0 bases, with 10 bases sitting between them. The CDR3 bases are TGTGCCAGCAGTCCCGCAGAGTACCAAGAGACCCAGTACTTC. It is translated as CASSPAEYQETQYF.

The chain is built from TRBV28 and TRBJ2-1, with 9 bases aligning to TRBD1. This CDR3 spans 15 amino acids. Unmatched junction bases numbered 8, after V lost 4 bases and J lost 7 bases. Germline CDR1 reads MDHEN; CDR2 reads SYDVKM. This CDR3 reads CASSSPGQGFNEQFF. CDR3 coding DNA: TGTGCCAGCAGTTCACCGGGACAGGGCTTTAATGAGCAGTTCTTC.